One and the same sample provided the 30 T cell receptor beta chains below, sequenced in a study of T cells in narcolepsy. Sequencing was performed with immunoSEQ multiplex PCR; in TCRdb, only in-frame clones are kept and a portion is missing. The sample shows 25,000 to 35,000 clones, roughly 82% of them seen only once. Sequences were obtained from CD45RA- memory CD4+ T cells from PBMCs. These TCRs come from a human donor with narcolepsy.

This sequence joins TRBV13 and TRBJ1-4, with TRBD1 as a possible D gene (5 bases). Trimming took 0 bases from V and 5 from J, leaving 10 bases between them. This CDR3 region has 15 residues. Looked up from germline, CDR1 is PRHDT and CDR2 is FYEKMQ (reference sequence). The CDR3 DNA is TGTGCCAGCAGCTTAGGGTGGGGGAAAAATGAAAAACTGTTTTTT. This gives the protein CASSLGWGKNEKLFF.

V usage is TRBV11-1 and J usage is TRBJ2-2; D not certain. Per germline, CDR1 SGHAT and CDR2 FQDESV (reference sequence). The V end was cut by 1 base, the J end by 6 bases, with 6 bases between. The CDR3 has 13 residues. The DNA for the CDR3 is TGTGCCAGCAGCTTAGGCAAGTCCGGGGAGCTGTTTTTT. Protein: CASSLGKSGELFF.

The J gene is TRBJ2-3, the V gene TRBV28, with 9 bases that match TRBD2. Germline values: CDR1 MDHEN, CDR2 SYDVKM. The trim removed 7 bases at V and 2 bases at J, leaving 10 bases unmatched. The CDR3 has 16 amino acids. CDR3 in DNA: TGTGCCAGCAAATACACTCTAGCGGGAACCACAGATACGCAGTATTTT. The encoded protein is CASKYTLAGTTDTQYF.

This clone was found a few times. The V and J genes are TRBV5-1 and TRBJ2-2, with 7 nucleotides matching TRBD1. CDR3 size: 16 residues. V shed 9 bases and J 3 bases; nucleotides not matched to a gene: 14. Germline CDR1 and CDR2: SGHRS and YFSETQ. The CDR3 loop reads CATSLQGPKYTGELFF. CDR3 nucleotides: TGCGCCACCTCGCTACAGGGGCCGAAATACACCGGGGAGCTGTTTTTT.

This clone showed up just once. This sample also contains other DNA sequences that code for the same CDR3. This sequence joins TRBV30 and TRBJ1-6; D ambiguous. Germline loops: CDR1 GTSNPN, CDR2 SVGIG (reference sequence). This CDR3 has 12 residues. Trimming left V 2 bases short and J 10 bases short, with 9 bases between. The CDR3 coding sequence is TGTGCCTGGAGTCATGGTAACTCACCCCTCCACTTT. It specifies CAWSHGNSPLHF.

V gene TRBV5-1 combines with J gene TRBJ2-1, with 12 positions matching TRBD2. This CDR3 spans 16 amino acids. Germline CDR1 and CDR2: SGHRS and YFSETQ. Trimming cost V 1 base and J 6 bases; bases outside gene matches: 5. CDR3 residues: CASSLIASGRANEQFF. In DNA, the CDR3 is TGCGCCAGCAGCTTGATAGCTAGCGGGAGGGCCAATGAGCAGTTCTTC.

The chain couples TRBV5-5 to TRBJ1-5; D is ambiguous. Germline CDR1 reads SGHKS; CDR2 reads YYEKEE (reference sequence). The CDR3 loop spans 15 amino acids. The V end lost 1 base, the J end lost 0 bases, and 8 bases lay between the germline ends. The CDR3 here is CASSLTDYSNQPQHF. The CDR3 DNA reads TGTGCCAGCAGCTTGACAGATTATAGCAATCAGCCCCAGCATTTT.

The J gene is TRBJ1-2, the V gene TRBV6-5; D gene unclear. The ends were cut back, 0 bases at V and 4 bases at J, with 12 bases in the middle. The germline V gene encodes CDR1 MNHEY and CDR2 SVGAGI. The CDR3 is 15 amino acids. The CDR3 here is CASSYSHRASYGYTF. Here the CDR3 DNA reads TGTGCCAGCAGTTACTCCCATAGGGCCAGCTATGGCTACACCTTC.

This clone has just a few counts. This rearrangement joins TRBV14 to TRBJ2-5; the D is unclear. Germline lookup yields CDR1 SGHDN and CDR2 FVKESK. The CDR3 has 15 amino acids. The ends were cut back, 1 base at V and 1 base at J, with 10 bases in the middle. In DNA form, the CDR3 reads TGTGCCAGCAGCCAAGTTCGACCAAGCCAAGAGACCCAGTACTTC. This encodes CASSQVRPSQETQYF.

This clone has a handful of counts. The genes are TRBV14 and TRBJ1-6; D remains ambiguous. The CDR3 loop spans 14 amino acids. The ends were cut back, 0 bases at V and 5 bases at J, with 5 bases in the middle. The germline CDR1 and CDR2 sequences are SGHDN and FVKESK. CDR3 residues: CASSQDMDNSPLHF. CDR3 DNA: TGTGCCAGCAGCCAAGATATGGATAATTCACCCCTCCACTTT.

This clone was detected only once. The rearrangement joins TRBV28 to TRBJ1-4; D remains unclear. Between the trimmed V and J ends, which lost 7 bases and 4 bases, there was a span of 10 bases. The CDR3 is 13 residues long. The V gene's germline CDR1 is MDHEN and CDR2 SYDVKM. The CDR3: CASTFLGNEKLFF. The CDR3 bases are TGTGCCAGCACCTTCTTGGGTAATGAAAAACTGTTTTTT.

V and J are TRBV15 and TRBJ1-2; D is possibly TRBD1 (5 bases). This CDR3 comprises 14 residues. The germline V gene has CDR1 LNHNV and CDR2 YYDKDF (reference sequence). V was clipped by 0 bases and J by 8 bases, with 13 bases between them. CDR3 DNA sequence: TGTGCCACCAGCAGAGATCGACAGCAGTCGGGCTACACCTTC. Its protein product is CATSRDRQQSGYTF.

The J gene is TRBJ2-3, the V gene TRBV5-1; 9 positions match TRBD2. Germline CDR1 SGHRS, CDR2 YFSETQ. The CDR3 length is 16 residues. Unmatched junction bases numbered 6, after V lost 4 bases and J lost 0 bases. The CDR3 sequence is CASSPGLAKSTDTQYF. As DNA, the CDR3 is TGCGCCAGCAGCCCAGGACTAGCGAAAAGCACAGATACGCAGTATTTT.

The gene calls are TRBV5-5 and TRBJ2-1; D remains ambiguous. V lost 2 bases, J lost 0 bases, and 9 bases lay in between. This CDR3 is 15 amino acids long. Germline values: CDR1 SGHKS, CDR2 YYEKEE (reference sequence). The CDR3 is CASSLTANSYNEQFF. CDR3 nucleotides: TGTGCCAGCAGCTTAACAGCTAACTCCTACAATGAGCAGTTCTTC.

The table lists this clone with a few counts. The V and J genes are TRBV5-1 and TRBJ2-7; TRBD2 aligns across 7 bases. Per the germline V gene, CDR1 is SGHRS and CDR2 is YFSETQ. The length of the CDR3 is 15 residues. V lost 1 base, J lost 2 bases, and 6 bases stayed unmatched. CDR3 residues: CASSLLGGSAYEQYF. In DNA, the CDR3 is TGCGCCAGCAGCTTGTTGGGGGGGTCCGCCTACGAGCAGTACTTC.

The chain couples TRBV7-2 to TRBJ2-7, with TRBD1 identical over 8 bases. V lost 5 bases and J lost 5; bases outside the gene matches: 11. The germline V gene has CDR1 SGHTA and CDR2 FQGNSA. The CDR3 extends over 15 amino acids. CDR3 in amino acids: CASSTRTGSRDEQYF. The CDR3 DNA is TGTGCCAGCAGCACGAGGACAGGGAGTAGAGACGAGCAGTACTTC.

The genes are TRBV6-6 and TRBJ1-1; D unclear. The germline gives CDR1 MNHNY, CDR2 SVGAGI (reference sequence). V was pared by 0 bases and J by 4 bases, with 9 bases between. The CDR3 loop spans 14 amino acids. The CDR3 sequence is CASSYSEWGTEAFF. CDR3 in DNA: TGTGCCAGCAGTTACTCGGAATGGGGCACTGAAGCTTTCTTT.

This clone was observed a single time. This chain joins TRBV18 and TRBJ2-3, with TRBD1 identical over 9 bases. V shed 2 bases and J 12 bases; nucleotides not matched to a gene: 9. The CDR3 loop spans 14 amino acids. Germline V CDR1 and CDR2: KGHSH, LQKENI. The DNA for the CDR3 is TGTGCCAGCTCACCAGGTCAAGGGGACAGGGCTCAGTATTTT. As protein: CASSPGQGDRAQYF.

V is TRBV5-1 and J is TRBJ1-4, with 7 positions matching TRBD1. The germline CDR1 and CDR2 sequences are SGHRS and YFSETQ. Trimming at V came to 2 bases and at J to 2 bases, leaving 3 bases not matched to a gene. CDR3 size: 15 residues. CDR3 sequence reads: CASSLQGFTNEKLFF. DNA of the CDR3: TGCGCCAGCAGCTTACAGGGGTTCACTAATGAAAAACTGTTTTTT. The full variable domain, completed using reference TRBV5-1 and TRBJ1-4, is KAGVTQTPRYLIKTRGQQVTLSCSPISGHRSVSWYQQTPGQGLQFLFEYFSETQRNKGNFPGRFSGRQFSNSRSEMNVSTLELGDSALYLCASSLQGFTNEKLFFGSGTQLSVL.

J is TRBJ1-2 and V is TRBV29-1; no clear D gene. Germline CDR1 reads SQVTM; CDR2 reads ANQGSEA. V lost 4 bases to trimming and J lost 8 bases, with 14 bases between them. This CDR3 region has 12 residues. The CDR3 region is CSVGGQPSGYTF. In DNA form, the CDR3 reads TGCAGCGTTGGAGGGCAACCCTCGGGCTACACCTTC.

The gene calls are TRBV7-8 and TRBJ2-7; D might be TRBD1 (5 bases). There are 14 residues in the CDR3. Trimming took 3 bases from V and 9 from J, leaving 18 bases between them. CDR1 is SGHVS and CDR2 is FQNEAQ in the germline V gene. DNA of the CDR3: TGTGCCAGCAGCTTGGCAGGGCCCGCATCACGGCAGTACTTC. It is translated as CASSLAGPASRQYF.

The rearrangement joins TRBV30 to TRBJ2-1; 15 bases align to TRBD2. The CDR3 spans 14 residues. Germline V gene lookup returns CDR1 GTSNPN and CDR2 SVGIG (reference sequence). After removal of 5 bases from V and 6 bases from J, the junction contained 2 bases not matched to a gene. The DNA of the CDR3 is TGTGCCTGGGGACTAGCGGGAGGGCCCAATGAGCAGTTCTTC. This translates into CAWGLAGGPNEQFF. Variable domain in full (rest from reference TRBV30 and TRBJ2-1): SQTIHQWPATLVQPVGSPLSLECTVEGTSNPNLYWYRQAAGRGLQLLFYSVGIGQISSEVPQNLSASRPQDRQFILSSKKLLLSDSGFYLCAWGLAGGPNEQFFGPGTRLTVL.

The gene calls are TRBV30 and TRBJ1-6; no clear D gene. Trimming pared 0 bases from V and 7 bases from J, leaving 7 bases between. The germline V gene encodes CDR1 GTSNPN and CDR2 SVGIG (reference sequence). The CDR3 contains 13 residues. CDR3 region: CAWSVEQNSPLHF. The CDR3 DNA follows: TGTGCCTGGAGTGTAGAACAGAATTCACCCCTCCACTTT.

This clone showed up just a few times. The J gene is TRBJ1-2, the V gene TRBV4-1; no definite D call. The V and J ends lost 2 bases and 6 bases respectively, with 13 bases between them. CDR3 length: 14 residues. From germline, CDR1 is MGHRA and CDR2 YSYEKL. The CDR3: CASSQWLKRDGYTF. The CDR3 DNA sequence: TGCGCCAGCAGCCAATGGTTGAAACGTGATGGCTACACCTTC.

V and J are TRBV28 and TRBJ2-7; 11 positions match TRBD1. After removal of 4 bases from V and 3 bases from J, the junction contained 2 bases not matched to a gene. The CDR3 runs 14 residues. The germline gives CDR1 MDHEN, CDR2 SYDVKM. The CDR3 DNA follows: TGTGCCAGCAGTTCTGGGACAGGGGGCTACGAGCAGTACTTC. Its translation is CASSSGTGGYEQYF. Full variable domain (outside the CDR3, taken from reference TRBV28 and TRBJ2-7): DVKVTQSSRYLVKRTGEKVFLECVQDMDHENMFWYRQDPGLGLRLIYFSYDVKMKEKGDIPEGYSVSREKKERFSLILESASTNQTSMYLCASSSGTGGYEQYFGPGTRLTVT.

The chain couples TRBV6-1 to TRBJ1-1; no reliable D call. There are 12 residues in the CDR3. V was trimmed by 5 bases and J by 3 bases, leaving 7 bases between them. The germline V gene encodes CDR1 MNHNS and CDR2 SASEGT. CDR3 in amino acids: CASSPMYTEAFF. The DNA of the CDR3 is TGTGCCAGCAGTCCGATGTACACTGAAGCTTTCTTT.

J is TRBJ1-1 and V is TRBV5-1; 9 bases align to TRBD1. With V trimmed by 5 bases and J by 4 bases, 12 bases remained unmatched. This CDR3 is built from 16 residues. Germline CDR1 reads SGHRS; CDR2 reads YFSETQ. The CDR3 nucleotides read TGCGCCAGCAGGAGGCCCGGACAGGGGATGTTCACTGAAGCTTTCTTT. This gives the protein CASRRPGQGMFTEAFF.

Only a few counts were recorded for this clone. V usage is TRBV27 and J usage is TRBJ2-1; D may be TRBD1 (5 bases). This CDR3 contains 14 residues. Trimming stripped 3 bases from V and 9 bases from J, with 15 bases between. Germline V lookup: CDR1 MNHEY, CDR2 SMNVEV (reference sequence). The CDR3 loop is CASSFLLGQSEQFF. The CDR3, as DNA: TGTGCCAGCAGTTTTCTCCTTGGACAATCTGAGCAGTTCTTC.

V and J are TRBV5-1 and TRBJ2-3; TRBD2 agrees at 9 bases. CDR3 size: 15 residues. Germline assignment: CDR1 SGHRS and CDR2 YFSETQ. The J segment lost 6 bases and the V segment lost 1 base, leaving 6 bases of the junction unmatched. This CDR3 reads CASSLSGGTADTQYF. The CDR3 nucleotides read TGCGCCAGCAGCTTGAGCGGGGGGACCGCCGATACGCAGTATTTT.

V is TRBV2 and J is TRBJ2-3, with D possibly TRBD1 on 6 matching bases. Per germline, CDR1 SNHLY and CDR2 FYNNEI. The CDR3 covers 15 residues. V was cut by 8 bases and J by 3 bases, with 18 bases left in between. The CDR3 is CASETGLGKTDTQYF. CDR3 nucleotides: TGTGCCAGCGAAACAGGGTTGGGTAAAACAGATACGCAGTATTTT.